These 7 T cell receptor beta chains share one sample of origin, sequenced in a study of blood T cell repertoires in COVID-19. Sequenced by immunoSEQ multiplex PCR; TCRdb stores in-frame clones only, minus some. The sample includes roughly 100,000 clones, over 75% of them seen just once. Sequencing input: peripheral blood. The receptors originated from a woman aged 80 or over with acute or convalescent COVID-19.

The rearrangement uses TRBV28 and TRBJ1-4; D perhaps matches TRBD1 (6 bases). The germline V gene encodes CDR1 MDHEN and CDR2 SYDVKM. V lost 0 bases, J lost 10 bases, and 12 bases lay in between. CDR3 length: 14 residues. CDR3 coding DNA: TGTGCCAGCAGTTTATGGGCAGGGGTTGGAAAACTGTTTTTT. The encoded protein is CASSLWAGVGKLFF.

The V call is TRBV5-4, the J call TRBJ1-6, with TRBD1 matching over 7 bases. CDR3 length equals 15 residues. V was pared by 2 bases and J by 4 bases, with 3 bases of the junction left unmatched. Germline V gene sequence: CDR1 SGHNT, CDR2 YYREEE (reference sequence). CDR3 loop: CASSFGDRYNSPLHF. The CDR3, as DNA: TGTGCCAGCAGCTTCGGGGACAGATATAATTCACCCCTCCACTTT.

The genes are TRBV9 and TRBJ2-3, with 9 bases fitting TRBD2. Germline V lookup: CDR1 SGDLS, CDR2 YYNGEE. V dropped 3 bases and J dropped 6; count of bases not matched to a gene: 11. This CDR3 region has 16 residues. The CDR3 DNA is TGTGCCAGCAGCGAAACCTCTAGCGGGGTGGGGGATACGCAGTATTTT. It specifies CASSETSSGVGDTQYF.

The rearrangement uses TRBV6-5 and TRBJ1-2, with D maybe TRBD1 (6 bases). This CDR3 is built from 14 residues. The V and J ends lost 6 bases and 8 bases respectively, with 19 bases between them. Germline lookup yields CDR1 MNHEY and CDR2 SVGAGI. CDR3 loop: CASRPPGVAKGYTF. CDR3 nucleotides: TGTGCCAGCAGACCCCCAGGGGTAGCAAAGGGCTACACCTTC.

This rearrangement joins TRBV18 to TRBJ1-2; D is possibly TRBD1 (6 bases). Trimming took 4 bases from V and 7 from J, leaving 10 bases between them. The CDR3 contains 12 residues. Per the germline V gene, CDR1 is KGHSH and CDR2 is LQKENI. The CDR3 is CASSLPDSGYTF. The CDR3, as DNA: TGTGCCAGCTCACTCCCGGACAGTGGCTACACCTTC. Variable domain in full (rest from reference TRBV18 and TRBJ1-2): NAGVMQNPRHLVRRRGQEARLRCSPMKGHSHVYWYRQLPEEGLKFMVYLQKENIIDESGMPKERFSAEFPKEGPSILRIQQVVRGDSAAYFCASSLPDSGYTFGSGTRLTVV.

The chain employs TRBV5-1 and TRBJ1-4; D is unclear. Trimming pared 1 base from V and 0 bases from J, leaving 4 bases between. Germline lookup yields CDR1 SGHRS and CDR2 YFSETQ. CDR3 size: 14 residues. The CDR3 spells CASSLLATNEKLFF. The CDR3, as DNA: TGCGCCAGCAGCTTGTTAGCAACTAATGAAAAACTGTTTTTT.

This sequence joins TRBV6-5 and TRBJ2-5; TRBD1 matches at 8 bases. V was clipped by 5 bases and J by 2 bases; unmatched bases: 4. The germline CDR1 and CDR2 sequences are MNHEY and SVGAGI. The length of the CDR3 is 14 residues. CDR3 coding DNA: TGTGCCAGCAGTAGGACAGGGAGTCAAGAGACCCAGTACTTC. This gives the protein CASSRTGSQETQYF.